A selection of T cell receptor beta chains follows, all from one sample in a study of blood T cell repertoires in COVID-19. Only in-frame clones appear in the TCRdb table, and some are missing; sequencing was by immunoSEQ multiplex PCR. The sample has about 53,000 clones, 70% to 90% seen once; the top ten hold under 3.5%. The specimen was peripheral blood. The receptors shown here come from an elderly man with acute or convalescent COVID-19. Each CDR3 is given with its conserved first and last residue. The order of the fields is clone size, J gene, V gene, D gene, CDR3 protein, CDR3 DNA. The D gene is left open where the match is weak. Not all rows give a size; the values are once, few, many and, for expanded clones, a class.

-,TRBJ2-7,TRBV10-3,TRBD1,CATKYRDRYEQYF,TGTGCCACCAAATATCGGGACAGATACGAGCAGTACTTC
-,TRBJ2-2,TRBV27,TRBD2,CASSLSGGGRGELFF,TGTGCCAGCAGTTTAAGTGGCGGGGGGAGAGGGGAGCTGTTTTTT
-,TRBJ2-7,TRBV28,-,CASSLRVGNSYEQYF,TGTGCCAGCAGTTTACGGGTAGGCAACTCCTACGAGCAGTACTTC
-,TRBJ1-1,TRBV10-3,-,CAISEKELGTEAFF,TGTGCCATCAGTGAGAAGGAGCTGGGCACTGAAGCTTTCTTT
-,TRBJ2-5,TRBV4-1,TRBD1,CASSPLGTGEETQYF,TGCGCCAGCAGCCCCCTTGGGACAGGGGAAGAGACCCAGTACTTC
-,TRBJ2-5,TRBV11-2,TRBD2,CASSFWGGRETQYF,TGTGCCAGCAGCTTCTGGGGGGGGAGAGAGACCCAGTACTTC
-,TRBJ1-1,TRBV25-1,TRBD1,CASSRQGRNTEAFF,TGTGCCAGCAGCCGACAGGGCAGGAACACTGAAGCTTTCTTT
-,TRBJ1-3,TRBV6-1,TRBD1,CASSDGTGRNTIYF,TGTGCCAGCAGTGATGGGACAGGGAGAAACACCATATATTTT
-,TRBJ2-5,TRBV4-2,-,CASSQEPDSLETQYF,TGTGCCAGCAGCCAAGAACCGGACTCTCTGGAGACCCAGTACTTC
-,TRBJ1-4,TRBV5-6,-,CASSPTGLGEKLFF,TGTGCCAGCAGCCCCACAGGTCTCGGTGAAAAACTGTTTTTT
-,TRBJ2-7,TRBV18,-,CASSPQYEQYF,TGTGCCAGCTCACCCCAATACGAGCAGTACTTC
-,TRBJ2-1,TRBV5-1,TRBD2,CASSLVASGGAGNEQFF,TGCGCCAGCAGCTTGGTGGCTAGCGGGGGGGCAGGTAATGAGCAGTTCTTC
-,TRBJ2-1,TRBV24-1,TRBD2,CATGTSGGPEYNEQFF,TGTGCCACAGGGACTAGCGGGGGGCCGGAATACAATGAGCAGTTCTTC
once,TRBJ2-2,TRBV5-6,-,CASNGGFRDGELFF,TGTGCCAGCAATGGTGGATTCCGGGACGGGGAGCTGTTTTTT
-,TRBJ2-6,TRBV27,-,CASSLTTGSGANVLTF,TGTGCCAGCAGCCTAACGACGGGTTCTGGGGCCAACGTCCTGACTTTC
once,TRBJ2-2,TRBV9,TRBD1,CASSADRANTGELFF,TGTGCCAGCAGCGCCGACAGGGCGAACACCGGGGAGCTGTTTTTT
-,TRBJ2-2,TRBV6-6,-,CASTTGPNTGELFF,TGTGCCAGCACAACAGGGCCGAACACCGGGGAGCTGTTTTTT
once,TRBJ1-3,TRBV6-1,-,CASSERGFGNTIYF,TGTGCCAGCAGTGAAAGGGGTTTTGGAAACACCATATATTTT
-,TRBJ2-6,TRBV19,-,CASTHRAGANVLTF,TGTGCCAGTACCCACCGAGCTGGGGCCAACGTCCTGACTTTC
-,TRBJ1-6,TRBV5-1,-,CASSLRRGDSPLHF,TGCGCCAGCAGCTTACGCAGGGGCGATTCACCCCTCCACTTT
-,TRBJ2-7,TRBV3-1/TRBV3-2,-,CASSEAGRTVGRHEQYF,TGTGCCAGCAGCGAGGCTGGACGGACAGTCGGACGGCACGAGCAGTACTTC
-,TRBJ2-1,TRBV5-1,TRBD2,CASSLSGTSVNEQFF,TGCGCCAGCAGCCTATCCGGGACTAGCGTCAATGAGCAGTTCTTC
once,TRBJ2-7,TRBV5-1,TRBD1,CASEETGGGYEQYF,TGCGCCAGCGAGGAGACAGGGGGCGGATACGAGCAGTACTTC
once,TRBJ2-2,TRBV5-1,TRBD1,CASSPTGLKNTGELFF,TGCGCCAGCAGCCCGACAGGGTTGAAGAACACCGGGGAGCTGTTTTTT
-,TRBJ2-1,TRBV7-8,TRBD2,CASSPQQAGGSYNEQFF,TGTGCCAGCAGCCCCCAGCAAGCGGGGGGCTCCTACAATGAGCAGTTCTTC
-,TRBJ1-3,TRBV3-1/TRBV3-2,TRBD1,CASSPLNPDRAGNTIYF,TGTGCCAGCAGTCCTCTAAATCCGGACAGGGCTGGAAACACCATATATTTT
-,TRBJ1-1,TRBV5-1,TRBD1,CASSFQGRGTGTMNTEAFF,TGCGCCAGCAGCTTCCAGGGGCGCGGGACAGGGACCATGAACACTGAAGCTTTCTTT
-,TRBJ2-2,TRBV5-8,TRBD1,CASSLPRDRGTGELFF,TGTGCCAGCAGCCTACCCCGGGACAGGGGTACCGGGGAGCTGTTTTTT
-,TRBJ1-1,TRBV18,-,CASSDQNVGVSEAFF,TGTGCCAGCTCGGATCAGAACGTGGGAGTATCTGAAGCTTTCTTT
once,TRBJ1-2,TRBV6-5,TRBD1,CASSSPTGGFGYTF,TGTGCCAGCAGCTCCCCGACAGGGGGCTTTGGCTACACCTTC
once,TRBJ1-1,TRBV15,-,CATGTGNTEAFF,TGTGCCACCGGAACAGGGAACACTGAAGCTTTCTTT
-,TRBJ2-7,TRBV11-2,-,CASSAGGYEQYF,TGTGCCAGCAGCGCCGGGGGATACGAGCAGTACTTC
-,TRBJ1-1,TRBV6-2/TRBV6-3,TRBD1,CASSSQKRGRTNTEAFF,TGTGCCAGCAGTTCCCAAAAGAGGGGGCGAACCAACACTGAAGCTTTCTTT
-,TRBJ2-1,TRBV5-4,TRBD1,CASSVGQGVYNEQFF,TGTGCCAGCAGCGTTGGACAGGGGGTCTACAATGAGCAGTTCTTC
-,TRBJ1-1,TRBV19,TRBD1,CASSIGTEADYTEAFF,TGTGCCAGTAGTATCGGGACAGAAGCAGACTACACTGAAGCTTTCTTT
-,TRBJ1-6,TRBV11-2,TRBD1,CASSFGTGLEPLHF,TGTGCCAGCAGCTTTGGGACAGGGCTAGAACCCCTCCACTTT
-,TRBJ2-3,TRBV10-1,-,CASKGGRGSTDTQYF,TGCGCCTCTAAGGGTGGCCGGGGGAGCACAGATACGCAGTATTTT
-,TRBJ1-3,TRBV7-8,-,CASSPTTGTGNTIYF,TGTGCCAGCAGCCCAACCACAGGGACTGGAAACACCATATATTTT
-,TRBJ1-5,TRBV7-2,TRBD1,CASSRRTGTGYQPQHF,TGTGCCAGCAGCCGTCGCACCGGGACAGGTTATCAGCCCCAGCATTTT
-,TRBJ1-6,TRBV6-2/TRBV6-3,-,CASSYFPGEPLHF,TGTGCCAGCAGTTACTTTCCGGGGGAACCCCTCCACTTT
-,TRBJ2-7,TRBV11-2,-,CASSLNRDTYEQYF,TGTGCCAGCAGCTTAAACAGGGACACCTACGAGCAGTACTTC
few,TRBJ1-2,TRBV3-1/TRBV3-2,TRBD1,CASSPGTGGYGYTF,TGTGCCAGCAGCCCCGGGACAGGGGGTTATGGCTACACCTTC
-,TRBJ1-2,TRBV6-5,TRBD1,CASGNRDRDGYTF,TGTGCCAGCGGGAACCGGGACAGGGATGGCTACACCTTC
-,TRBJ2-1,TRBV7-3,TRBD2,CASSWTSGGNEQFF,TGTGCCAGCAGCTGGACTAGCGGGGGCAATGAGCAGTTCTTC
-,TRBJ2-1,TRBV18,-,CASSPPSGNEQFF,TGTGCCAGCTCACCACCGTCAGGGAATGAGCAGTTCTTC
-,TRBJ2-3,TRBV18,TRBD2,CASSSPGLAGPTDTQYF,TGTGCCAGCTCATCTCCCGGACTAGCGGGGCCCACAGATACGCAGTATTTT
-,TRBJ2-7,TRBV3-1/TRBV3-2,TRBD2,CASSQDRGLGGKVRSYEQYF,TGTGCCAGCAGCCAAGATCGGGGATTGGGGGGGAAAGTTAGATCCTACGAGCAGTACTTC
-,TRBJ1-3,TRBV11-2,-,CASSRGGPGNTIYF,TGTGCCAGCAGCAGAGGGGGTCCAGGAAACACCATATATTTT
-,TRBJ1-2,TRBV19,TRBD1,CASSQDRGTYGYTF,TGTGCCAGTAGTCAGGACAGGGGGACCTATGGCTACACCTTC
-,TRBJ2-7,TRBV5-6,TRBD2,CASSLAGLAKNYEQYF,TGTGCCAGCAGCTTGGCAGGACTAGCGAAGAACTACGAGCAGTACTTC
once,TRBJ2-5,TRBV5-4,TRBD2,CASSPGGLAGGYQETQYF,TGTGCCAGCAGCCCTGGTGGGCTAGCGGGGGGTTACCAAGAGACCCAGTACTTC
-,TRBJ2-3,TRBV11-1,TRBD2,CASSLGGGNTQYF,TGTGCCAGCAGCTTAGGCGGGGGAAATACGCAGTATTTT
-,TRBJ2-2,TRBV2,TRBD1,CASNYGTGYAGELFF,TGTGCCAGCAATTACGGGACAGGGTATGCCGGGGAGCTGTTTTTT
-,TRBJ1-2,TRBV2,-,CASSDRRNYGYTF,TGTGCCAGCAGTGATAGGCGGAACTATGGCTACACCTTC
once,TRBJ2-2,TRBV4-2,-,CASSQGELAVPGELFF,TGTGCCAGCAGCCAGGGGGAACTAGCTGTCCCCGGGGAGCTGTTTTTT
-,TRBJ1-1,TRBV6-5,-,CASTPTPRDREAFF,TGTGCCAGCACTCCTACGCCCAGAGACAGGGAAGCTTTCTTT
-,TRBJ1-1,TRBV4-1,-,CASSQDRMTGNTEAFF,TGCGCCAGCAGCCAAGATCGGATGACAGGGAACACTGAAGCTTTCTTT
-,TRBJ2-7,TRBV4-1,-,CASSQRTNLEQYF,TGCGCCAGCAGCCAACGGACTAATCTTGAGCAGTACTTC